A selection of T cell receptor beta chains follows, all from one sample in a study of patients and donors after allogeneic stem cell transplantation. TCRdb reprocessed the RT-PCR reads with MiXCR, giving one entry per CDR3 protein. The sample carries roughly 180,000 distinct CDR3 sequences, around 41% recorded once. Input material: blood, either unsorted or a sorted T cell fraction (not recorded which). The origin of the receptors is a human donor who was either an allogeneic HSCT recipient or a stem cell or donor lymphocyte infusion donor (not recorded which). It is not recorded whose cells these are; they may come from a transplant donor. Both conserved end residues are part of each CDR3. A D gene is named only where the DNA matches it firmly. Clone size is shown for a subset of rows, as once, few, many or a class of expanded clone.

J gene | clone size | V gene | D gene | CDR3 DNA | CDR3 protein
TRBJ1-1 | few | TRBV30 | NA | TGTGCCTGGAGTGTACTCGATTACACTGAAGCTTTCTTT | CAWSVLDYTEAFF
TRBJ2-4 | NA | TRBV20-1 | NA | TGCAGTGCTAGTTTCCAGGGCATTAGGGGAAACATTCAGTACTTC | CSASFQGIRGNIQYF
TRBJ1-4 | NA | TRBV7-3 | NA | TGTGCCAGCAGCGACACCTCAGGAAGCACTAATGAAAAACTGTTTTTT | CASSDTSGSTNEKLFF
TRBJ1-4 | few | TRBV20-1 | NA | TGCAGTGCGGGTAACAGGGCCTCTAATGAAAAACTGTTTTTT | CSAGNRASNEKLFF
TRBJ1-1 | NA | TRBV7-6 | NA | TGTGCCAGCAGCTTCCTCCTCGGACGGGACTCGAACACTGAAGCTTTCTTT | CASSFLLGRDSNTEAFF
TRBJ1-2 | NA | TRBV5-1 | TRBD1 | TGCGCCAGCAGCTTGGTGGGACAGGGGGTCGATGGCTACACCTTC | CASSLVGQGVDGYTF
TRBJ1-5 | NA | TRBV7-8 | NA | TGTGCCAGCAGTCCAACAGGGATAGGGGATCAGCCCCAGCATTTT | CASSPTGIGDQPQHF
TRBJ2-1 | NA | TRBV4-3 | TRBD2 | TGCGCCAGCAGCCAAGCGGGCGGGAGGGCCCTCAATGAGCAGTTCTTC | CASSQAGGRALNEQFF
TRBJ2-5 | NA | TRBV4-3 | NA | TGCGCCAGCAGCCACGATAGAGTTAGGGACGACCAAGAGACCCAGTACTTC | CASSHDRVRDDQETQYF
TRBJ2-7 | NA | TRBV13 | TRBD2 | TGTGCCAGCAGCTTAGGAGGGGCGGGAGACTTGGCCGAGCAGTACTTC | CASSLGGAGDLAEQYF
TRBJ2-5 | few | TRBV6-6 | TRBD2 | TGTGCCAGCAAGCTAATAGCGGGAGTAGGAGAGACCCAGTACTTC | CASKLIAGVGETQYF
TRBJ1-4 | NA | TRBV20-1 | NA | TGCAGTGCTAGCTACAGGACCAACGCTGAAAAACTGTTTTTT | CSASYRTNAEKLFF
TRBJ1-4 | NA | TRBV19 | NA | TGTGCCAGTAGTATATCGGCTAACCGAGGGGAAAAACTGTTTTTT | CASSISANRGEKLFF
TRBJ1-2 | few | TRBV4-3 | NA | TGCGCCAGCAGCCAAGAATTGCGCAGAGATTACTATGGCTACACCTTC | CASSQELRRDYYGYTF
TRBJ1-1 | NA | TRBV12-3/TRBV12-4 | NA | TGTGCCAGCAGTTCACGCGGCGGGGCTTTCTTT | CASSSRGGAFF
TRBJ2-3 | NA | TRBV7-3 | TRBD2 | TGTGCCAGCAGCCCCACTAGCGGGAGGACAGATACGCAGTATTTT | CASSPTSGRTDTQYF
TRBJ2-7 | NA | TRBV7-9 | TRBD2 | TGTGCCAGCAGGTCTAGCGGGGGATCCTACGAGCAGTACTTC | CASRSSGGSYEQYF
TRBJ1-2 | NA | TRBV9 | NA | TGTGCCAGCAGCAAAAACTCCAGGGTCCCAGACAACCCGGGCTACACCTTC | CASSKNSRVPDNPGYTF
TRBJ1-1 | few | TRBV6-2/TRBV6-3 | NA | TGTGCCAGCAGCCGGACGACTGAAGCTTTCTTT | CASSRTTEAFF
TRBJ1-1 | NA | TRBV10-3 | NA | TGTGCCATCAGTGAGTCGACTCGGAAGGGTGGGACTGAAGCTTTCTTT | CAISESTRKGGTEAFF
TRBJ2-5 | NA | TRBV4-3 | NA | TGCGCCAGCAGCCTGGCTACAGGGTCGGGACAAGAGACCCAGTACTTC | CASSLATGSGQETQYF
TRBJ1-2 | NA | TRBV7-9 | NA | TGTGCCAGCGGTGGCTACACCTTC | CASGGYTF
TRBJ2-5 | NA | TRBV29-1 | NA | TGCAGCGTTGAAGGGACTTACCAAGAGACCCAGTACTTC | CSVEGTYQETQYF
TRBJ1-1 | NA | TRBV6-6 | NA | TGTGCCAGCAGCCCCCAGGGTACGAACACTGAAGCTTTCTTT | CASSPQGTNTEAFF
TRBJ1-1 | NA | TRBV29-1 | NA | TGCAGCGTTGAATTCTCGGCCTCTGAAGCTTTCTTT | CSVEFSASEAFF
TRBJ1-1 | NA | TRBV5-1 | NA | TGCGCCAGCAGCTTCCTCCCAATCGACAGAGACCTTGAAGCTTTCTTT | CASSFLPIDRDLEAFF
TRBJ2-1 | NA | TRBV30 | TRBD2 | TGTGCCTGGAGTGTACTAGCGGGAGATGAGGAGCAGTTCTTC | CAWSVLAGDEEQFF